This is a list of T cell receptor beta chains from one sample in a study of human T cells and chemical hapten exposure. Each CDR3 protein is one row after TCRdb ran MiXCR on the RACE reads. Counted here are 130,000 or so distinct CDR3 sequences, approximately 9.1% occurring once; the ten biggest clones make up roughly 1.6%. Material for sequencing was whole blood. The receptors stem from a male donor in good health. Some clones in this sample may be carry-over from other donors' samples. Each CDR3 is given with its conserved first and last residue. The order of the fields is CDR3 protein, CDR3 DNA, J gene, D gene, clone size, V gene. D genes are given only for firm matches. Only part of the rows carry a size: once, few, many, or a class if the clone is expanded.

CASSPSRAEQYF TGCGCCAGCAGCCCCAGCCGGGCCGAGCAGTACTTC TRBJ2-7 . few TRBV5-1
CASSTGQFSGANVLTF TGTGCCAGTAGTACAGGACAGTTCTCTGGGGCCAACGTCCTGACTTTC TRBJ2-6 . few TRBV19
CASSQAGGAGYNEQFF TGCGCCAGCAGCCAGGCCGGGGGGGCAGGGTACAATGAGCAGTTCTTC TRBJ2-1 TRBD2 . TRBV4-3
CATSSTGAGDTEAFF TGTGCCACCAGCAGTACAGGGGCCGGGGACACTGAAGCTTTCTTT TRBJ1-1 TRBD1 . TRBV15
CASSRQAYSYEQYF TGTGCCAGCAGCCGACAGGCCTACTCCTACGAGCAGTACTTC TRBJ2-7 . . TRBV27
CASGGGGAADTQYF TGTGCCAGCGGTGGGGGTGGGGCTGCAGATACGCAGTATTTT TRBJ2-3 . few TRBV2
CASSLVPTGANTEAFF TGTGCCAGCAGCTTAGTTCCGACAGGGGCAAACACTGAAGCTTTCTTT TRBJ1-1 TRBD1 . TRBV11-2
CASRIGGERFEQYF TGTGCCAGCAGGATAGGAGGGGAACGATTCGAGCAGTACTTC TRBJ2-7 . few TRBV12-3/TRBV12-4
CSARGTSGSNEQFF TGCAGTGCTAGGGGGACTAGCGGGAGCAATGAGCAGTTCTTC TRBJ2-1 TRBD2 many TRBV20-1
CASSFPMRGRGTEAFF TGTGCCAGCAGTTTCCCAATGAGGGGGCGAGGCACTGAAGCTTTCTTT TRBJ1-1 TRBD1 many TRBV27
CASSSPGTGAYEQYF TGTGCCAGCAGTTCCCCCGGGACAGGGGCCTACGAGCAGTACTTC TRBJ2-7 TRBD1 many TRBV12-3/TRBV12-4
CSVAGGGHTGELFF TGCAGCGTTGCAGGAGGGGGGCACACCGGGGAGCTGTTTTTT TRBJ2-2 . few TRBV29-1
CASSERTGNLYEQYF TGTGCCAGCAGTGAAAGAACGGGAAACCTCTACGAGCAGTACTTC TRBJ2-7 . many TRBV2
CASSPLTGLVGEQFF TGTGCCAGCAGCCCATTGACAGGGTTAGTCGGTGAGCAGTTCTTC TRBJ2-1 TRBD1 few TRBV7-9
CSAPLQGPDYNEQFF TGCAGTGCACCGTTACAGGGTCCCGACTACAATGAGCAGTTCTTC TRBJ2-1 . few TRBV20-1
CASSHERIGGAGHNYGYTF TGTGCCAGCAGCCATGAAAGAATAGGCGGGGCAGGGCATAACTATGGCTACACCTTC TRBJ1-2 . . TRBV3-1
CASSFQFHTEAFF TGTGCCAGCAGCTTTCAATTCCACACTGAAGCTTTCTTT TRBJ1-1 . few TRBV5-8
CASSPRTDNTEAFF TGTGCCAGCTCACCACGGACAGACAACACTGAAGCTTTCTTT TRBJ1-1 . . TRBV18
CASSQNQLAWPQHF TGTGCCAGCAGCCAAAACCAGTTGGCTTGGCCCCAGCATTTT TRBJ1-5 . . TRBV3-1
CASSSEAGYPTDTQYF TGTGCCAGCAGCTCAGAGGCGGGCTACCCCACAGATACGCAGTATTTT TRBJ2-3 . once TRBV11-2
CASSLYWTSGNDEQFF TGTGCCAGCAGTTTATATTGGACTAGCGGGAACGATGAGCAGTTCTTC TRBJ2-1 TRBD2 . TRBV28
CASSPGTNYGYTF TGTGCCAGCAGCCCTGGGACAAACTATGGCTACACCTTC TRBJ1-2 . . TRBV28
CSVEEGRYSNQPQHF TGCAGCGTTGAAGAAGGGCGTTATAGCAATCAGCCCCAGCATTTT TRBJ1-5 . . TRBV29-1
CASSFGQKNTEAFF TGTGCCAGCAGTTTTGGCCAGAAGAACACTGAAGCTTTCTTT TRBJ1-1 . many TRBV6-5
CASSLSRLATDTQYF TGTGCCAGCAGCTTATCAAGACTAGCCACAGATACGCAGTATTTT TRBJ2-3 TRBD2 . TRBV7-9
CSASRSGIPNEQFF TGCAGTGCTAGTCGTAGCGGGATTCCGAATGAGCAGTTCTTC TRBJ2-1 TRBD2 many TRBV20-1
CASSNQGYGYTF TGTGCCAGCAGTAATCAGGGGTATGGCTACACCTTC TRBJ1-2 . . TRBV12-3/TRBV12-4
CASSLIGSAAGSETQYF TGTGCCAGCAGTTTAATAGGGAGTGCGGCGGGTAGCGAGACCCAGTACTTC TRBJ2-5 . . TRBV27
CASSYGPSEPQHF TGTGCCAGCAGCTACGGACCATCCGAGCCCCAGCATTTT TRBJ1-5 . many TRBV5-6
CASSQESGGYNEQFF TGTGCCAGCAGCCAAGAAAGCGGGGGTTACAATGAGCAGTTCTTC TRBJ2-1 TRBD2 few TRBV4-2
CASSVRVTGELFF TGTGCCAGCAGCGTGCGGGTCACCGGGGAGCTGTTTTTT TRBJ2-2 . . TRBV9
CASSSPMGGGESTDTQYF TGTGCCAGCAGTTCCCCGATGGGCGGGGGTGAGAGCACAGATACGCAGTATTTT TRBJ2-3 TRBD2 . TRBV6-6
CASSVGRTQRNIQYF TGTGCCAGCAGCGTCGGACGGACCCAACGGAACATTCAGTACTTC TRBJ2-4 . few TRBV9
CASSARWSYEQYF TGTGCCAGCAGTGCACGGTGGTCCTACGAGCAGTACTTC TRBJ2-7 . few TRBV6-2/TRBV6-3
CASSPRGGGGPPGGNEQFF TGTGCCAGCAGCCCCCGGGGGGGCGGGGGGCCCCCGGGGGGAAATGAGCAGTTCTTC TRBJ2-1 TRBD2 . TRBV7-9
CASRGLTYNEQFF TGTGCCAGCAGGGGTCTCACCTACAATGAGCAGTTCTTC TRBJ2-1 . few TRBV12-3/TRBV12-4
CASSAGTGSYTGELFF TGCGCCAGCAGCGCTGGGACAGGGTCCTACACCGGGGAGCTGTTTTTT TRBJ2-2 TRBD1 few TRBV5-1
CASSLSWAFDSYEQYF TGTGCCAGCAGTTTATCCTGGGCATTCGACTCCTACGAGCAGTACTTC TRBJ2-7 . . TRBV27
CASSLAQGGEQYF TGTGCCAGCAGCTTAGCACAGGGTGGCGAGCAGTACTTC TRBJ2-7 . few TRBV11-1
CASSLGRGMSDTQYF TGTGCCAGCAGTTTAGGGCGGGGGATGTCAGATACGCAGTATTTT TRBJ2-3 TRBD2 many TRBV12-3/TRBV12-4
CSARDPAGGSSYEQYF TGCAGTGCTAGAGACCCGGCGGGAGGCTCTTCCTACGAGCAGTACTTC TRBJ2-7 TRBD2 many TRBV20-1
CASSQDITAYEQYF TGTGCCAGCAGCCAAGATATAACAGCATACGAGCAGTACTTC TRBJ2-7 . . TRBV4-2
CASSLAANYGYTF TGTGCCAGCAGCTTGGCAGCAAACTATGGCTACACCTTC TRBJ1-2 . . TRBV5-4
CASSLEQGTNQPQHF TGTGCCAGCAGCTTAGAACAGGGGACCAATCAGCCCCAGCATTTT TRBJ1-5 TRBD1 . TRBV7-9
CASRLTGADTDTQYF TGTGCCAGCAGATTGACAGGGGCGGACACAGATACGCAGTATTTT TRBJ2-3 TRBD1 many TRBV6-5
CASSYEWGGGTGSYEQYF TGTGCCAGCAGTTACGAATGGGGAGGCGGGACGGGTTCCTACGAGCAGTACTTC TRBJ2-7 . many TRBV6-2/TRBV6-3
CASSSTSGAGELFF TGCGCCAGCTCCTCGACTAGCGGGGCCGGGGAGCTGTTTTTT TRBJ2-2 TRBD2 many TRBV5-1
CASSLKRELRSYNEQFF TGTGCCAGCAGCTTGAAGCGGGAGCTCCGCTCCTACAATGAGCAGTTCTTC TRBJ2-1 TRBD2 . TRBV5-4
CASSQDLPGSSGANVLTF TGCGCCAGCAGCCAAGATTTACCGGGTTCATCTGGGGCCAACGTCCTGACTTTC TRBJ2-6 . many TRBV4-1
CASSPTQAANTEAFF TGTGCCAGCAGTCCTACACAGGCCGCGAACACTGAAGCTTTCTTT TRBJ1-1 . few TRBV12-3/TRBV12-4
CASRKDGTFIQETQYF TGCGCCAGCCGCAAGGACGGGACCTTTATCCAAGAGACCCAGTACTTC TRBJ2-5 . many TRBV5-1
CASSQDRGDTEAFF TGTGCCAGCAGCCAAGACAGGGGGGACACTGAAGCTTTCTTT TRBJ1-1 TRBD1 . TRBV4-2
CASSRAPFRDRSSYEQYF TGTGCCAGCAGCAGAGCCCCGTTCCGGGACCGGAGCTCCTACGAGCAGTACTTC TRBJ2-7 . . TRBV6-5
CASSFGDRVEAFF TGTGCCAGCAGTTTTGGGGACAGAGTTGAAGCTTTCTTT TRBJ1-1 TRBD1 . TRBV12-3/TRBV12-4
CASSLGTGLNEKLFF TGTGCCAGCAGTTTGGGGACAGGGTTAAATGAAAAACTGTTTTTT TRBJ1-4 TRBD1 . TRBV27
CASSQSRFSGNTIYF TGTGCCAGCAGCCAGTCACGGTTCTCTGGAAACACCATATATTTT TRBJ1-3 . few TRBV14
CATERTGSYEQYF TGTGCCACCGAGCGGACAGGTTCCTACGAGCAGTACTTC TRBJ2-7 TRBD1 . TRBV6-2/TRBV6-3
CASRMGPVYNEQFF TGTGCCAGTAGGATGGGACCTGTGTACAATGAGCAGTTCTTC TRBJ2-1 . . TRBV19